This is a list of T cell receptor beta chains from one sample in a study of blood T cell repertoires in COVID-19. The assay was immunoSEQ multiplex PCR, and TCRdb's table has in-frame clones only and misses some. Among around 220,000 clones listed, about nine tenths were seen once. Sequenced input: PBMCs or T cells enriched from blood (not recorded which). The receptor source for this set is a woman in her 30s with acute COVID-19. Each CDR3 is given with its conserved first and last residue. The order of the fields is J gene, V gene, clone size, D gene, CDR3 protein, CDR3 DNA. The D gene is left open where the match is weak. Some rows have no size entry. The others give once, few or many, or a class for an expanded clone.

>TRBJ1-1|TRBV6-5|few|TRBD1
CASSYGDRGPFF
TGTGCCAGCAGTTACGGCGACAGGGGTCCTTTCTTT
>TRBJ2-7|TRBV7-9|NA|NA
CASSNSVSYEQYF
TGTGCCAGCAGTAACAGTGTTTCCTACGAGCAGTACTTC
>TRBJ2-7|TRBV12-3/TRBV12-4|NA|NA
CASSFGYEQYF
TGTGCCAGCAGTTTCGGGTACGAGCAGTACTTC
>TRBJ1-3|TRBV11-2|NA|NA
CASSPQTGKNTIYF
TGTGCCAGCAGCCCCCAGACAGGAAAAAACACCATATATTTT
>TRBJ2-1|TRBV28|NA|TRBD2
CASTLGEGLAGVEQFF
TGTGCCAGCACCTTAGGGGAGGGGCTAGCGGGAGTAGAGCAGTTCTTC
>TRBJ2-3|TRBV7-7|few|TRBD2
CASSAGLATDTQYF
TGTGCTAGCTCGGCGGGACTAGCGACAGATACGCAGTATTTT
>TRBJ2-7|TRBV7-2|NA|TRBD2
CASSPWFSGGGEQYF
TGTGCCAGCAGCCCCTGGTTCAGCGGGGGGGGCGAGCAGTACTTC
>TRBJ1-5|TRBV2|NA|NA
CASSQDSNQPQHF
TGTGCCAGCAGCCAGGATAGCAATCAGCCCCAGCATTTT
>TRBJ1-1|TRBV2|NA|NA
CASSVDSGHTEAFF
TGTGCCAGCAGTGTGGACAGTGGCCACACTGAAGCTTTCTTT
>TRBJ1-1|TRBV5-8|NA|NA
CASSFPGYEAFF
TGTGCCAGCAGCTTCCCAGGGTATGAAGCTTTCTTT
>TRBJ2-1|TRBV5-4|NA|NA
CASSPDGTHHNEQFF
TGTGCCAGCAGCCCGGACGGGACACATCACAATGAGCAGTTCTTC
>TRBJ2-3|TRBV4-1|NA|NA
CASSQDGPGEADTQYF
TGCGCCAGCAGCCAAGATGGTCCGGGGGAGGCAGATACGCAGTATTTT
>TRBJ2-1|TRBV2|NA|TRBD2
CASSEQFTGTSGEYNEQFF
TGTGCCAGCAGTGAGCAGTTTACCGGGACTAGCGGAGAATACAATGAGCAGTTCTTC
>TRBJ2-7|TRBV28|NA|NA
CASFSLRRLGYEQYF
TGTGCCAGCTTTTCACTCCGGAGATTGGGCTACGAGCAGTACTTC
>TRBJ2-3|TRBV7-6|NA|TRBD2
CASSLAPAGVGTDTQYF
TGTGCCAGCAGCTTAGCCCCAGCGGGGGTGGGCACAGATACGCAGTATTTT
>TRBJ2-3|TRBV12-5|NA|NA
CASGSPAAGTDTQYF
TGTGCTAGTGGTTCGCCCGCAGCCGGGACAGATACGCAGTATTTT
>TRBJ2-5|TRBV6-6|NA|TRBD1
CASSSGQIGQETQYF
TGTGCCAGCAGTTCGGGACAGATAGGTCAAGAGACCCAGTACTTC
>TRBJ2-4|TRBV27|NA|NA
CASSHPGQLNIQYF
TGTGCCAGCAGTCATCCGGGACAACTAAACATTCAGTACTTC
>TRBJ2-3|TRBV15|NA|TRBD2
CATGTGTSGTDTQYF
TGTGCCACCGGCACCGGGACTAGCGGCACAGATACGCAGTATTTT